This T cell receptor beta chain was sequenced in a study of vaccination effects on CD4 cells after COVID-19. Overall study results and limits: Marked clonal contraction of infection- and vaccine-induced clones was seen late after vaccination.

This clone was found a few times. Its antigen is unknown. The length of the CDR3 is 15 residues. Germline CDR1 is SEHNR and CDR2 is FQNEAQ (reference sequence). Trimming removed 5 bases from V and 2 bases from J; junction bases left unmatched: 6. In the ViraFEST assay, antigen-specific CD4+ clonotypes were identified by expansion after peptide-pool stimulation. Following 10 days of culture, CD4+ T cells were isolated. Half-medium exchanges with IL-2 medium took place on days 3 and 7. Repertoires were generated with immunoSEQ multiplex PCR, while TCRdb's copy carries only in-frame clones and drops some. The repertoire includes over 8,000 clones, 65% to 85% of them detected once, and approximately 12% sits in the top ten.

This sequence joins TRBV7-9 and TRBJ2-3, with 8 positions matching TRBD2. The clonotype comes from a human donor who received a COVID-19 vaccine. Material: CD4+ T cells from PBMCs cultured with HCoV-229E spike peptides, obtained before COVID-19 vaccination. CDR3 DNA sequence: TGTGCCAGCAGCCCGGGACTAGAAAACACAGATACGCAGTATTTT. This codes for CASSPGLENTDTQYF.